This entry describes one T cell receptor (beta chain). The sample originates from a study of blood T cell repertoires in COVID-19. About the research overall: Sources were T cells, B-cell-depleted T cells, or PBMCs; the material itself was cDNA or gDNA.

Profiled with immunoSEQ multiplex PCR; TCRdb holds only in-frame clones, not every one. The repertoire holds roughly 190,000 clones, with roughly 90% as singletons. Those enrolled in Seattle joined during active infection and were followed longitudinally afterward. The CDR3 sequence is 15 residues long. Looked up from germline, CDR1 is MNHEY and CDR2 is SVGAGI. The V end was cut by 6 bases, the J end by 1 base, with 16 bases between. This chain uses TRBV6-5 with TRBJ2-7; the D gene is possibly TRBD2 (6 bases). The sequencing sample was made of peripheral blood. This TCR derives from a woman aged 60-75 years with COVID-19, enrolled during active disease. CDR3 amino acids: CASSSDRERSYEQYF. The CDR3 DNA reads as TGTGCCAGCAGCTCGGATCGGGAGAGGTCCTACGAGCAGTACTTC.